The clone carrying this T cell receptor beta chain was picked up one time. Its antigen is not known. The assay was immunoSEQ multiplex PCR, and TCRdb's table has in-frame clones only and misses some. The data show 75,000 to 100,000 clones, more than 80% seen once. This record belongs to a study of T cell responses to AZD1222 COVID-19 vaccine. General observations from the study: The span of vaccine-associated CD4 TCRs extended across spike, with dominance at 160-218 and 743-854.

CDR1 and CDR2 (germline): MNHEY, SVGEGT. J was trimmed by 1 base and V by 4 bases; bases with no gene match: 6. The CDR3 extends over 16 amino acids. This specimen was peripheral blood, taken on day 0 of AZD1222 vaccination. The source is an adult in good health. The V and J genes are TRBV6-2 or TRBV6-3 and TRBJ1-5; TRBD1 aligns across 8 bases. This CDR3 reads CASSSLDRVSNQPQHF. The CDR3 DNA follows: TGTGCCAGCAGTTCCTTGGACAGGGTAAGCAATCAGCCCCAGCATTTT.